This T cell receptor (beta chain) was found in a study of blood T cell repertoires in COVID-19 (dated by TCRdb to 2018 to 2021). At the level of the whole study: Samples covering the acute and convalescent phases of COVID-19 were provided by collaborators in the United States, Italy and Spain. Deeply sampled blood TCRbeta repertoires from subjects exposed to, actively infected with, or recovered from COVID-19 were included in the dataset. The repertoires were released in a freely available public database meant as a resource for research on the immune response to SARS-CoV-2. Sample metadata almost always included a de-identified subject ID, COVID-19 status, age in years and sex. The samples were drawn from two sources: the first 160 participants of the ongoing ImmuneRACE study, and 950 to 1,500 subjects contributed by 6 global collaborators. The material from the prospective study consisted of cDNA or gDNA derived from T cells, B-cell-depleted T cells, or PBMCs. Where HLA class I and class II types were available, the types were taken from metadata supplied by the sample provider, not from assay-based typing.

At one collaborating source in Seattle, patients were enrolled during active infection and were followed longitudinally through the course of disease. The collaborating institutions used their own protocols to collect whole blood in K2EDTA tubes. Collaborator samples were shipped for TCRbeta analysis as frozen whole blood, isolated PBMCs, or DNA extracted from either sample type. V and J are trimmed by 1 base and 3 bases, and the gene matches miss 3 bases of the junction. From cysteine to phenylalanine, the CDR3 is 13 amino acids long. Only the CDR3 part of the read is kept: 39 bases, read in frame from the first base. The CDR1 and CDR2 encoded by the germline V gene (reference sequence) are GTSNPN and SVGIG. Overall study outcomes, separate from this receptor: Clinical and demographic metadata were provided uncurated, with the amount varying by source and participant.

TCRbeta CDR3 regions were amplified from genomic DNA by means of the immunoSEQ Assay, a bias-controlled multiplex PCR. On the authors' methods: The number of nucleated cells in each sample was estimated by amplification of reference gene primers within the assay. Sequence reads were collapsed and filtered to measure the absolute abundance of every unique TCRbeta CDR3 rearrangement. For each sample, productive Simpson clonality was calculated by taking the square root of Simpson's diversity index across productive rearrangements. TCRdb obtained this table from immuneACCESS and retained in-frame rearrangements with V and J assigned. These tables miss some clones; where compared with another copy, unresolved V genes account for less than half of the shortfall, and the remainder is unexplained. V and J calls and clone size are given by that table; D and trimming were obtained from the DNA. The sample includes around 400,000 clones, with 87% observed a single time. Of the sample, 10% is held by the ten largest clones.

Worth noting for this clone: There is no known antigen for this receptor. One base away there is no much larger clone; base qualities are not given.

The chain is made from TRBV30 and TRBJ2-7, and 7 junction bases match TRBD2. This sequence originates from a woman under 40 with COVID-19, enrolled during active disease. Sequenced input: peripheral blood. The CDR3 loop reads CAWSGPGGYEQYF. The nucleotides are TGTGCCTGGAGTGGGCCGGGGGGCTACGAGCAGTACTTC.